This passage covers 31 T cell receptor beta chains from one sample sequenced in a study of blood T cell repertoires in COVID-19. TCRdb's copy holds only in-frame clones and misses some; the assay was immunoSEQ multiplex PCR. The table lists some 250,000 clones, around 84% of them singletons. The sample consisted of peripheral blood. The source is a woman between 65 and 79 years old with active or convalescent COVID-19.

The J gene is TRBJ2-3, the V gene TRBV6-5; the match to TRBD1 covers 9 bases. The CDR3 runs to 15 residues. Unmatched junction bases numbered 4, after V lost 2 bases and J lost 4 bases. Germline V gene lookup returns CDR1 MNHEY and CDR2 SVGAGI. CDR3 coding DNA: TGTGCCAGCAGTTACCGGGGACAGGGAGCAGATACGCAGTATTTT. Residues: CASSYRGQGADTQYF.

This chain joins TRBV15 and TRBJ2-5; TRBD2 aligns across 7 bases. This CDR3 has 13 amino acids. The junction had 5 bases not matched to a gene; V was cut back by 3 bases and J by 7 bases. CDR1 LNHNV and CDR2 YYDKDF come from the germline V gene (reference sequence). The CDR3 DNA is TGTGCCACCAGCAGGGGATGGGAGGGGACCCAGTACTTC. It translates to CATSRGWEGTQYF. Using reference TRBV15 and TRBJ2-5 for the parts outside the CDR3, the full variable domain is DAMVIQNPRYQVTQFGKPVTLSCSQTLNHNVMYWYQQKSSQAPKLLFHYYDKDFNNEADTPDNFQSRRPNTSFCFLDIRSPGLGDTAMYLCATSRGWEGTQYFGPGTRLLVL.

The rearrangement joins TRBV5-1 to TRBJ1-5; TRBD1 matches 7 bases. The CDR3 sequence is 16 residues long. Germline V gene sequence: CDR1 SGHRS, CDR2 YFSETQ. V was clipped by 4 bases and J by 4 bases; unmatched bases: 11. Written as DNA, the CDR3 is TGCGCCAGCAGCCCTACTACAGGGGAAGGTAATCAGCCCCAGCATTTT. Its translation is CASSPTTGEGNQPQHF.

This clone was seen just once. The genes are TRBV19 and TRBJ1-4; 7 bases are shared with TRBD1. CDR3 length equals 15 residues. V lost 4 bases to trimming and J lost 4 bases; unmatched junction nucleotides: 6. Germline V gene lookup returns CDR1 LNHDA and CDR2 SQIVND (reference sequence). CDR3 protein: CASSTDRSFNEKLFF. The CDR3, as DNA: TGTGCCAGTAGTACGGACAGGTCTTTTAATGAAAAACTGTTTTTT.

The chain carries TRBV6-5 and TRBJ1-5, with unresolved D. Germline-derived CDR1 and CDR2 are MNHEY and SVGAGI. The CDR3 has 12 residues. Trimming took off 7 bases at V and 9 bases at J, with 13 bases between the two ends. This chain's CDR3 is CASNRPGGPQHF. DNA for the CDR3: TGTGCCAGCAATAGGCCTGGAGGGCCCCAGCATTTT.

The chain combines TRBV18 with TRBJ1-5; maybe TRBD1 (5 bases). The CDR3 contains 13 residues. V dropped 4 bases and J dropped 7 bases, with 11 bases sitting between them. Germline loops: CDR1 KGHSH, CDR2 LQKENI. This CDR3 reads CASSQTGEQPQHF. The CDR3 coding sequence is TGTGCCAGCTCACAAACGGGGGAACAGCCCCAGCATTTT.

The chain couples TRBV18 to TRBJ2-7; 14 nucleotides line up with TRBD2. The CDR3 totals 15 residues. Germline lookup yields CDR1 KGHSH and CDR2 LQKENI. The junction had 3 bases not matched to a gene; V was cut back by 5 bases and J by 3 bases. The CDR3 DNA is TGTGCCAGCTCAAGGGGGACTAGCGGGGGCTACGAGCAGTACTTC. As protein: CASSRGTSGGYEQYF.

V usage is TRBV10-1 and J usage is TRBJ1-3; weak D call: TRBD1 (5 bases). CDR1 and CDR2 from the germline V gene are WNHNN and SYGVQD (reference sequence). V lost 6 bases to trimming and J lost 0 bases, with 12 bases between them. This CDR3 is 15 amino acids long. The DNA for the CDR3 is TGCGCCAGCAGCCCCGGGGGAAGCTCTGGAAACACCATATATTTT. Translated: CASSPGGSSGNTIYF.

This rearrangement joins TRBV28 to TRBJ2-1; D remains ambiguous. Germline values: CDR1 MDHEN, CDR2 SYDVKM. This CDR3 spans 11 amino acids. The V gene lost 6 bases and the J gene lost 9 bases, with 9 bases spanning the gap. Here the CDR3 DNA reads TGTGCCAGCAGCGTCCGGGTTGAGCAGTTCTTC. It translates to CASSVRVEQFF.

A few counts support this clone. The chain is built from TRBV4-3 and TRBJ2-2; possibly TRBD1 for D (5 bases). CDR3 size: 15 residues. Trimming took off 0 bases at V and 7 bases at J, with 12 bases between the two ends. CDR1 is LGHNA and CDR2 is YSLEER in the germline V gene. The CDR3 nucleotides are TGCGCCAGCAGCCAAGAACCCAGGGATTACGGGGAGCTGTTTTTT. Translation: CASSQEPRDYGELFF.

The CDR3 loop reads CASTPSSGTKHNEQFF. Here the CDR3 DNA reads TGTGCCAGCACCCCTAGCTCAGGGACTAAACACAATGAGCAGTTCTTC. V is TRBV27 and J is TRBJ2-1; 7 bases fit TRBD2. The germline gives CDR1 MNHEY, CDR2 SMNVEV (reference sequence). The trim removed 7 bases at V and 5 bases at J, leaving 14 bases unmatched. The CDR3 extends over 16 amino acids.

V and J are TRBV15 and TRBJ1-5; D is ambiguous. Trimming cost V 3 bases and J 4 bases, with 7 bases left between them. Germline V gene data show CDR1 as LNHNV and CDR2 as YYDKDF (reference sequence). The CDR3 length is 13 residues. The DNA of the CDR3 is TGTGCCACCAGCAGGGCTGATAATCAGCCCCAGCATTTT. Its protein is CATSRADNQPQHF.

The CDR3 region is CASRKRQQETQYF. The DNA of the CDR3 is TGTGCCAGTAGAAAGCGACAGCAAGAGACCCAGTACTTC. The chain links TRBV19 to TRBJ2-5, with D perhaps matching TRBD1 (5 bases). Trimming cost V 6 bases and J 2 bases, with 10 bases left between them. Germline V gene data show CDR1 as LNHDA and CDR2 as SQIVND (reference sequence). The length of the CDR3 is 13 residues. Based on the CDR3 plus reference TRBV19 and TRBJ2-5, the full variable domain is DGGITQSPKYLFRKEGQNVTLSCEQNLNHDAMYWYRQDPGQGLRLIYYSQIVNDFQKGDIAEGYSVSREKKESFPLTVTSAQKNPTAFYLCASRKRQQETQYFGPGTRLLVL.

This sequence joins TRBV18 and TRBJ2-2, with D possibly TRBD1 on 6 matching bases. CDR1 is KGHSH and CDR2 is LQKENI in the germline V gene. The CDR3 has 13 amino acids. Trimming left V 4 bases short and J 5 bases short, with 8 bases between. CDR3 bases: TGTGCCAGCTCACAAACAGGGACCGGGGAGCTGTTTTTT. It codes for CASSQTGTGELFF.

The chain employs TRBV15 and TRBJ2-1; D is unclear. Germline CDR1 and CDR2: LNHNV and YYDKDF (reference sequence). CDR3 length: 16 residues. Deletions cut 7 bases from V and 0 bases from J, with 16 bases between. The CDR3 coding sequence is TGTGCCACCAAGGATCGGATATGGAGCTCCTACAATGAGCAGTTCTTC. It encodes CATKDRIWSSYNEQFF.

The rearrangement joins TRBV19 to TRBJ2-3; TRBD2 agrees at 8 bases. The CDR3 runs 16 residues. The germline CDR1 and CDR2 sequences are LNHDA and SQIVND (reference sequence). Trimming at V came to 4 bases and at J to 6 bases, leaving 12 bases not matched to a gene. CDR3 sequence: CASSNPRGGPGDTQYF. The CDR3 DNA reads TGTGCCAGTAGTAATCCCCGCGGGGGGCCGGGGGATACGCAGTATTTT.

This clone has only one observation. CDR3 sequence: CATSDLTGNQETQYF. The CDR3 bases are TGTGCCACCAGTGATTTGACAGGGAACCAAGAGACCCAGTACTTC. The chain combines TRBV24-1 with TRBJ2-5, with a possible D match to TRBD1 (6 bases). Germline V gene lookup returns CDR1 KGHDR and CDR2 SFDVKD. V was pared by 0 bases and J by 0 bases, with 7 bases between. The CDR3 contains 15 residues.

CDR3 bases: TGCAGTGCTTCTCCAGGGAATGAGCAGTTCTTC. Amino acids: CSASPGNEQFF. The chain carries TRBV20-1 and TRBJ2-1; a weak D match, TRBD1 (5 bases). V lost 5 bases and J lost 7, with 9 bases in between. The CDR3 has 11 amino acids. Germline V lookup: CDR1 DFQATT, CDR2 SNEGSKA (reference sequence).

V is TRBV18 and J is TRBJ2-5; 7 bases line up with TRBD1. V lost 1 base and J lost 4; bases outside the gene matches: 9. The CDR3 contains 16 residues. The germline V gene encodes CDR1 KGHSH and CDR2 LQKENI. The CDR3 loop reads CASSPRNLGGSETQYF. CDR3 in DNA: TGTGCCAGCTCACCACGTAATCTAGGGGGCTCAGAGACCCAGTACTTC.

This clone has more than one count but fewer than ten. The chain has TRBV7-2 and TRBJ1-1; D is undetermined. Trimming left V 3 bases short and J 11 bases short, with 19 bases between. CDR3 size: 14 residues. Germline assignment: CDR1 SGHTA and CDR2 FQGNSA. CDR3 in amino acids: CASSFESATWEAFF. The CDR3 nucleotides read TGTGCCAGCAGCTTTGAGAGCGCGACCTGGGAGGCTTTCTTT.

The chain has TRBV2 and TRBJ1-2; 9 nucleotides line up with TRBD1. The CDR3 totals 18 residues. Germline V gene lookup returns CDR1 SNHLY and CDR2 FYNNEI. The ends lost 5 bases at V and 0 bases at J; junction bases unmatched: 13. DNA of the CDR3: TGTGCCAGCAGTCTTTGGGACAGGGAAAAAGGTCCTAACTATGGCTACACCTTC. This sequence encodes CASSLWDREKGPNYGYTF.

The V call is TRBV9, the J call TRBJ2-7; 7 bases are shared with TRBD2. The CDR3 runs 15 residues. In germline, CDR1 is SGDLS, CDR2 YYNGEE. Trimming removed 4 bases from V and 0 bases from J; junction bases left unmatched: 7. The DNA for the CDR3 is TGTGCCAGCAGCCGGGGGGAGGGGAACTCCTACGAGCAGTACTTC. Translation: CASSRGEGNSYEQYF.

This clone has only one observation. J is TRBJ1-1 and V is TRBV7-2; 9 nucleotides line up with TRBD1. CDR1 and CDR2 (germline): SGHTA, FQGNSA. This CDR3 region has 15 residues. The V and J ends lost 4 bases and 1 base, in that order; junction bases with no gene match: 4. The CDR3 coding sequence is TGTGCCAGCAGCTCAAGGACAGGGGCGAACACTGAAGCTTTCTTT. It encodes CASSSRTGANTEAFF.

The chain links TRBV28 to TRBJ1-2; tentatively, D is TRBD1 (6 bases). This CDR3 is built from 15 residues. Germline values: CDR1 MDHEN, CDR2 SYDVKM. Trimming cost V 1 base and J 8 bases, with 17 bases left between them. The CDR3 loop reads CASSLSNRVGVGYTF. The DNA for the CDR3 is TGTGCCAGCAGTTTATCTAACAGGGTCGGGGTGGGCTACACCTTC.

The chain joins TRBV18 to TRBJ1-1, with 7 bases aligning to TRBD1. This CDR3 contains 14 residues. With V trimmed by 3 bases and J by 5 bases, 6 bases remained unmatched. Germline lookup yields CDR1 KGHSH and CDR2 LQKENI. CDR3 region: CASSPTTGDTEAFF. CDR3 in DNA: TGTGCCAGCTCACCTACCACAGGGGATACTGAAGCTTTCTTT.

This sequence joins TRBV7-8 and TRBJ1-2, with D possibly being TRBD1 (5 bases). This CDR3 region has 17 residues. V was cut by 7 bases and J by 8 bases, with 29 bases left in between. CDR1 is SGHVS and CDR2 is FQNEAQ in the germline V gene. This CDR3 is CASTQGQGLGMGRGYTF. CDR3 nucleotides: TGTGCCAGCACCCAGGGTCAGGGTTTGGGGATGGGGCGCGGCTACACCTTC.

This clone was recorded once. The gene calls are TRBV18 and TRBJ2-5, with 10 nucleotides matching TRBD2. CDR3 size: 16 residues. V was clipped by 3 bases and J by 2 bases; unmatched bases: 6. Looked up from germline, CDR1 is KGHSH and CDR2 is LQKENI. The chain's CDR3 is CASSPSSGGVQETQYF. CDR3 DNA sequence: TGTGCCAGCTCACCTTCTAGCGGGGGAGTACAAGAGACCCAGTACTTC.

The V gene is TRBV21-1, the J gene TRBJ1-1; TRBD1 is the table's D call, not checked against the DNA. TRBV21-1 is recorded as a pseudogene. CDR3 length: 15 amino acids. CDR3 loop: CASRKMGQKNTEAFF. The CDR3 DNA follows: TGTGCCAGCAGAAAAATGGGACAGAAGAACACTGAAGCTTTCTTT.

The V call is TRBV29-1, the J call TRBJ1-1, with a tentative D call TRBD1 (6 bases). Deletions cut 6 bases from V and 6 bases from J, with 20 bases between. From germline, CDR1 is SQVTM and CDR2 ANQGSEA. The CDR3 runs 14 residues. The CDR3 protein is CSVTQGSVVAEAFF. CDR3 bases: TGCAGCGTGACACAGGGTAGTGTTGTCGCTGAAGCTTTCTTT.

The chain couples TRBV7-6 to TRBJ1-6, with a tentative D call TRBD1 (5 bases). There are 16 residues in the CDR3. Trimming stripped 1 base from V and 4 bases from J, with 11 bases between. CDR1 and CDR2 (germline): SGHVS, FNYEAQ. The chain's CDR3 is CASSLGREGYNSPLHF. DNA for the CDR3: TGTGCCAGCAGCTTAGGGAGGGAGGGGTATAATTCACCCCTCCACTTT.

The chain joins TRBV2 to TRBJ1-1; no clear D. V was trimmed by 2 bases and J by 0 bases, leaving 7 bases between them. Germline CDR1 reads SNHLY; CDR2 reads FYNNEI. This CDR3 has 14 amino acids. In nucleotides, the CDR3 is TGTGCCAGCAGTGAACCAGGCTTGAACACTGAAGCTTTCTTT. It yields the protein CASSEPGLNTEAFF.